These 10 T cell receptor beta chains came from one sample sequenced in a study of T cell clonotyping in hematopoietic cell transplantation. Generated by immunoSEQ multiplex PCR, the TCRdb table keeps only in-frame clones and is missing some. The data contain some 6,300 clones, less than 40% of them seen just once; the ten biggest clones take up around 20%. The sample was peripheral blood mononuclear cells, taken 30 days after allogeneic stem cell transplant. These receptors originate from a female patient aged 60 to 70 who had an allogeneic stem cell transplant, so the T cells may come from the graft donor. Some clones in this sample may be carry-over from other donors' samples.

This chain uses TRBV6-6 with TRBJ1-1, with D uncertain. The CDR3 spans 13 residues. Germline V lookup: CDR1 MNHNY, CDR2 SVGAGI (reference sequence). Trimming left V 0 bases short and J 3 bases short, with 5 bases between. The CDR3 region is CASSYSVDTEAFF. CDR3 bases: TGTGCCAGCAGTTACTCGGTAGACACTGAAGCTTTCTTT.

This sequence joins TRBV30 and TRBJ2-7; a possible D gene is TRBD2 (6 bases). The CDR3 is 17 residues long. Germline V gene sequence: CDR1 GTSNPN, CDR2 SVGIG (reference sequence). V was shortened by 4 bases and J by 1 base, with 23 bases between the two germline ends. CDR3 sequence reads: CAWNLRSGPMRSYEQYF. In DNA form, the CDR3 reads TGTGCCTGGAACCTACGTAGCGGACCAATGAGGTCCTACGAGCAGTACTTC.

The chain couples TRBV30 to TRBJ1-1; D is undetermined. CDR1 and CDR2 from the germline V gene are GTSNPN and SVGIG (reference sequence). V lost 1 base and J lost 5, with 14 bases in between. The CDR3 length is 14 residues. The CDR3 is CAWSDPAGWTEAFF. The CDR3 DNA follows: TGTGCCTGGAGTGACCCCGCCGGGTGGACTGAAGCTTTCTTT.

The chain links TRBV25-1 to TRBJ2-3; 13 bases are shared with TRBD2. Germline trimming cut 5 bases from V and 2 bases from J; bases unmatched to any gene: 10. The CDR3 is 18 amino acids. From germline, CDR1 is MGHDK and CDR2 SYGVNS. The CDR3 DNA reads TGTGCCAGCAGTCGGGATCCGGGACTAGCGGGACACACAGATACGCAGTATTTT. Translated, it gives CASSRDPGLAGHTDTQYF. The full variable domain, rest sourced from reference TRBV25-1 and TRBJ2-3, is EADIYQTPRYLVIGTGKKITLECSQTMGHDKMYWYQQDPGMELHLIHYSYGVNSTEKGDLSSESTVSRIRTEHFPLTLESARPSHTSQYLCASSRDPGLAGHTDTQYFGPGTRLTVL.

This sequence joins TRBV6-5 and TRBJ2-7; 9 positions match TRBD2. Germline V lookup: CDR1 MNHEY, CDR2 SVGAGI. This CDR3 has 15 amino acids. V shed 6 bases, J shed 1 base, and the junction held 7 bases outside the gene matches. DNA for the CDR3: TGTGCCAGCAGAGCAGCGGGGGGAAGATCCTACGAGCAGTACTTC. Encoded protein: CASRAAGGRSYEQYF.

The chain has TRBV5-1 and TRBJ2-7; D is uncertain. The germline V and J ends were trimmed by 1 base and 6 bases, with 14 bases remaining between them. Germline CDR1 and CDR2: SGHRS and YFSETQ. The CDR3 contains 14 residues. Here the CDR3 reads CASSLSLPSGEQYF. CDR3 nucleotides: TGCGCCAGCAGCTTGAGTCTACCTTCGGGCGAGCAGTACTTC.

CDR3: CSVEVGRNTEAFF. CDR3 coding DNA: TGCAGCGTTGAAGTAGGTAGGAACACTGAAGCTTTCTTT. The rearrangement links TRBV29-1 to TRBJ1-1, with D unclear. This CDR3 has 13 amino acids. Germline V gives CDR1 SQVTM, CDR2 ANQGSEA. The V and J ends lost 1 base and 1 base respectively, with 7 bases between them.

This clone has only a few counts. The chain couples TRBV7-7 to TRBJ2-5, with 7 bases fitting TRBD2. The CDR3 has 13 residues. The ends lost 4 bases at V and 7 bases at J; junction bases unmatched: 6. Germline lookup yields CDR1 SSHAT and CDR2 FNYEAQ (reference sequence). CDR3 in amino acids: CASSSTSETTQYF. The CDR3 nucleotides are TGTGCCAGCAGCTCCACTAGCGAAACGACCCAGTACTTC.

This sequence joins TRBV6-1 and TRBJ2-7; a possible D gene is TRBD1 (8 bases). Germline lookup yields CDR1 MNHNS and CDR2 SASEGT. The CDR3 is 16 residues long. V lost 2 bases and J lost 0, with 14 bases in between. CDR3 loop: CASSETGGQDSYEQYF. In DNA, the CDR3 is TGTGCCAGCAGTGAAACGGGGGGACAGGACTCCTACGAGCAGTACTTC.

The rearrangement joins TRBV29-1 to TRBJ1-4; 8 bases fit TRBD1. Germline V gives CDR1 SQVTM, CDR2 ANQGSEA. V shed 4 bases, J shed 8 bases, and the junction held 6 bases outside the gene matches. The CDR3 consists of 13 residues. The CDR3: CSVAGGLQEKLFF. The CDR3, as DNA: TGCAGCGTTGCAGGGGGCCTTCAGGAAAAACTGTTTTTT.